A single sample gave rise to the 25 T cell receptor beta chains below, sequenced in a study of PD-L1 blockade in urothelial cancer. Produced via immunoSEQ multiplex PCR; TCRdb's table is partial and in-frame only. The data show fewer than 55,000 clones, roughly four fifths seen once. The starting material was PBMCs, obtained around atezolizumab (anti-PD-L1) treatment. The receptors derive from a man aged 70-80 years with urothelial cancer.

The chain links TRBV30 to TRBJ1-1; TRBD1 matches 8 bases. The J segment lost 8 bases and the V segment lost 6 bases, leaving 17 bases of the junction unmatched. This CDR3 is built from 15 residues. The germline V gene has CDR1 GTSNPN and CDR2 SVGIG (reference sequence). For the CDR3, the DNA is TGTGCCTGCGGCCCCCGAGGACAGGGCATAAGGGAAGCTTTCTTT. It codes for CACGPRGQGIREAFF.

The V and J genes are TRBV29-1 and TRBJ2-1, with D possibly being TRBD2 (5 bases). V lost 3 bases and J 10 bases, leaving 13 bases between the germline ends. Germline CDR1 and CDR2: SQVTM and ANQGSEA. This CDR3 region has 12 residues. The CDR3 DNA reads TGCAGCGTTGACCTGGAGGCCCGGGAGCAGTTCTTC. Protein: CSVDLEAREQFF.

V gene TRBV11-3 combines with J gene TRBJ1-2; D unresolved. CDR3 length: 12 amino acids. The V gene lost 11 bases and the J gene lost 0 bases, with 10 bases spanning the gap. The V gene's germline CDR1 is SGHNT and CDR2 YENEEA. The CDR3 here is CARSGANYGYTF. The CDR3 DNA reads TGTGCCCGGAGCGGGGCTAACTATGGCTACACCTTC. Full variable domain (remainder filled in from reference TRBV11-3 and TRBJ1-2): EAGVVQSPRYKIIEKKQPVAFWCNPISGHNTLYWYLQNLGQGPELLIRYENEEAVDDSQLPKDRFSAERLKGVDSTLKIQPAELGDSAVYLCARSGANYGYTFGSGTRLTVV.

In its sample, this clone was seen once. The chain combines TRBV7-2 with TRBJ2-3, with 9 bases matching TRBD2. Germline-derived CDR1 and CDR2 are SGHTA and FQGNSA. J was trimmed by 6 bases and V by 5 bases; bases with no gene match: 9. The CDR3 runs 15 residues. CDR3 protein: CASSLSSGRRDTQYF. CDR3 DNA: TGTGCCAGCAGCCTAAGTAGCGGGAGAAGGGATACGCAGTATTTT.

This clone is a singleton in its sample. The CDR3 spells CASSRDSYQETQYF. The DNA of the CDR3 is TGTGCCAGCAGCCGGGACAGCTACCAAGAGACCCAGTACTTC. The chain carries TRBV28 and TRBJ2-5; TRBD1 aligns across 7 bases. The CDR3 sequence is 14 residues long. After removal of 6 bases from V and 0 bases from J, the junction contained 4 bases not matched to a gene. Germline-derived CDR1 and CDR2 are MDHEN and SYDVKM.

This chain links TRBV7-2 with TRBJ2-7; 10 nucleotides align to TRBD1. J was trimmed by 5 bases and V by 6 bases; bases with no gene match: 13. The germline CDR1 and CDR2 sequences are SGHTA and FQGNSA. This CDR3 has 16 amino acids. CDR3: CASSLGSRDRGHEQYF. The CDR3 nucleotides read TGTGCCAGCAGTTTGGGGTCCCGGGACAGGGGTCACGAGCAGTACTTC.

The chain carries TRBV6-1 and TRBJ2-7; perhaps TRBD1 as D (5 bases). V was clipped by 8 bases and J by 4 bases, with 15 bases between them. The CDR3 is 13 amino acids. Germline CDR1 and CDR2: MNHNS and SASEGT. The chain's CDR3 is CASAETVNYEQYF. The CDR3 nucleotides read TGTGCCAGCGCAGAGACAGTAAATTACGAGCAGTACTTC.

The chain employs TRBV5-4 and TRBJ2-2; 10 bases line up with TRBD1. CDR3 size: 17 residues. Germline CDR1 reads SGHNT; CDR2 reads YYREEE (reference sequence). Trimming removed 4 bases from V and 1 base from J; junction bases left unmatched: 7. The CDR3 coding sequence is TGTGCCAGCAGCGCGAGGACAGGGGGAGTGAACACCGGGGAGCTGTTTTTT. Translating it yields CASSARTGGVNTGELFF. Full variable domain (remainder filled in from reference TRBV5-4 and TRBJ2-2): ETGVTQSPTHLIKTRGQQVTLRCSSQSGHNTVSWYQQALGQGPQFIFQYYREEENGRGNFPPRFSGLQFPNYSSELNVNALELDDSALYLCASSARTGGVNTGELFFGEGSRLTVL.

The gene calls are TRBV4-2 and TRBJ2-7, with D maybe TRBD2 (5 bases). Germline values: CDR1 LGHNA, CDR2 YNFKEQ. CDR3 size: 14 residues. Trimming left V 4 bases short and J 3 bases short, with 13 bases between. CDR3 in DNA: TGTGCCAGCAGCCCCCGAGAGGGCAGCTACGAGCAGTACTTC. It codes for CASSPREGSYEQYF.

The chain has TRBV5-1 and TRBJ1-1, with 7 bases that match TRBD1. The germline V gene has CDR1 SGHRS and CDR2 YFSETQ. The length of the CDR3 is 15 residues. Losses at the gene ends were 2 bases for V and 0 bases for J; bases not matched to a gene: 4. The CDR3: CASSFNRGMNTEAFF. The CDR3 DNA reads TGCGCCAGCAGCTTTAACAGGGGCATGAACACTGAAGCTTTCTTT.

V usage is TRBV19 and J usage is TRBJ1-5, with D tentatively TRBD1 (5 bases). The CDR3 loop spans 13 amino acids. V shed 7 bases and J shed 2 bases, with 9 bases lying between them. Germline CDR1 LNHDA, CDR2 SQIVND (reference sequence). Here the CDR3 reads CASTLGGNQPQHF. CDR3 nucleotide sequence: TGTGCCAGTACCCTAGGGGGCAATCAGCCCCAGCATTTT.

J is TRBJ1-3 and V is TRBV4-2; D is ambiguous. The CDR3 covers 15 residues. CDR1 LGHNA and CDR2 YNFKEQ come from the germline V gene. V was cut by 0 bases and J by 5 bases, with 11 bases left in between. The CDR3 spells CASSQDKLSRNTIYF. CDR3 DNA: TGTGCCAGCAGCCAAGACAAGTTGAGTCGAAACACCATATATTTT.

V and J are TRBV6-6 and TRBJ2-3, with 7 positions matching TRBD2. There are 15 residues in the CDR3. Germline CDR1 reads MNHNY; CDR2 reads SVGAGI (reference sequence). With 2 bases clipped from V and 0 bases from J, the junction kept 2 bases outside the gene matches. In DNA form, the CDR3 reads TGTGCCAGCAGTTACGGGGGGGTAAGCACAGATACGCAGTATTTT. Translated, it gives CASSYGGVSTDTQYF.

V and J are TRBV18 and TRBJ1-2, with D maybe TRBD1 (6 bases). The V and J ends lost 0 bases and 7 bases respectively, with 15 bases between them. Germline values: CDR1 KGHSH, CDR2 LQKENI. The CDR3 contains 15 residues. The CDR3 reads CASSPPNTGSFGYTF. CDR3 bases: TGTGCCAGCTCACCACCGAATACAGGGAGTTTTGGCTACACCTTC.

This rearrangement joins TRBV30 to TRBJ2-7, with 7 nucleotides matching TRBD1. Germline loops: CDR1 GTSNPN, CDR2 SVGIG (reference sequence). This CDR3 is built from 11 residues. With V trimmed by 4 bases and J by 3 bases, 0 bases remained unmatched. The CDR3, as DNA: TGTGCCTGGACAGGGGGCTACGAGCAGTACTTC. Residues: CAWTGGYEQYF.

This chain links TRBV5-5 with TRBJ2-6; D not resolved. Per germline, CDR1 SGHKS and CDR2 YYEKEE (reference sequence). V was cut by 4 bases and J by 1 base, with 9 bases left in between. The CDR3 contains 15 residues. The CDR3 here is CASSTDTSGANVLTF. The CDR3 DNA reads as TGTGCCAGCAGCACAGACACTTCTGGGGCCAACGTCCTGACTTTC.

The V gene is TRBV7-2, the J gene TRBJ1-5; D perhaps matches TRBD1 (6 bases). This CDR3 contains 16 residues. Germline V gene sequence: CDR1 SGHTA, CDR2 FQGNSA. Trimming cost V 1 base and J 6 bases, with 16 bases left between them. CDR3 DNA: TGTGCCAGCAGCTTAGATAGGCAGGGGATCGGTCAGCCCCAGCATTTT. This encodes CASSLDRQGIGQPQHF.

J is TRBJ2-1 and V is TRBV7-2, with 7 bases lining up with TRBD1. The CDR3 is 15 residues long. In germline, CDR1 is SGHTA, CDR2 FQGNSA. V lost 5 bases and J lost 0; bases outside the gene matches: 4. In DNA form, the CDR3 reads TGTGCCAGCAGCGTCGCAGGGGGCTCCTACAATGAGCAGTTCTTC. Translating gives CASSVAGGSYNEQFF.

V is TRBV23-1 and J is TRBJ2-7; TRBD1 matches at 7 bases. TRBV23-1 is labeled an ORF, and its function is uncertain. V lost 0 bases and J lost 2; bases outside the gene matches: 10. CDR3 length: 17 residues. The CDR3 DNA follows: TGCGCCAGCAGTCAATCGGATAGACAGGGTCATGCCTACGAGCAGTACTTC. This codes for CASSQSDRQGHAYEQYF.

The chain has TRBV5-6 and TRBJ2-5, with D perhaps TRBD2 (5 bases). The germline CDR1 and CDR2 sequences are SGHDT and YYEEEE. Trimming stripped 4 bases from V and 4 bases from J, with 8 bases between. There are 12 residues in the CDR3. DNA of the CDR3: TGTGCCAGCAGCAGCCGGGGAGAGACCCAGTACTTC. Amino acids: CASSSRGETQYF.

The V call is TRBV5-1, the J call TRBJ2-1, with a possible D match to TRBD1 (5 bases). Trimming left V 0 bases short and J 4 bases short, with 8 bases between. The germline V gene has CDR1 SGHRS and CDR2 YFSETQ. This CDR3 has 14 residues. CDR3 sequence reads: CASSLEGRYNEQFF. The CDR3 DNA reads as TGCGCCAGCAGCTTGGAGGGGCGGTACAATGAGCAGTTCTTC.

The genes are TRBV19 and TRBJ2-1; 9 positions match TRBD2. The CDR3 spans 15 residues. The ends lost 1 base at V and 9 bases at J; junction bases unmatched: 7. The V gene's germline CDR1 is LNHDA and CDR2 SQIVND (reference sequence). The CDR3 is CASSIVAGGPGEQFF. The CDR3 bases are TGTGCCAGTAGTATAGTTGCGGGAGGGCCAGGTGAGCAGTTCTTC.

J is TRBJ1-1 and V is TRBV7-2; D might be TRBD1 (6 bases). Between the trimmed V and J ends, which lost 5 bases and 6 bases, there was a span of 13 bases. The germline CDR1 and CDR2 sequences are SGHTA and FQGNSA. This CDR3 contains 13 residues. CDR3 in DNA: TGTGCCAGCAGCCGCGGGCGGGGGCCTGAAGCTTTCTTT. Residues: CASSRGRGPEAFF.

The chain recombines TRBV2 with TRBJ2-2, with D perhaps matching TRBD1 (6 bases). The CDR3 has 14 amino acids. Germline V gene data show CDR1 as SNHLY and CDR2 as FYNNEI. The V end lost 6 bases, the J end lost 3 bases, and 11 bases lay between the germline ends. This CDR3 reads CASSRNRDTGELFF. Written as DNA, the CDR3 is TGTGCCAGCAGCAGGAACAGGGACACCGGGGAGCTGTTTTTT.

This chain links TRBV6-4 with TRBJ2-1, with D possibly TRBD1 on 5 matching bases. Germline V gives CDR1 MRHNA, CDR2 SNTAGT. V was shortened by 3 bases and J by 4 bases, with 13 bases between the two germline ends. This CDR3 has 15 residues. DNA for the CDR3: TGTGCCAGCAGTGAGGGTGGGGCGGATTACAATGAGCAGTTCTTC. It encodes CASSEGGADYNEQFF.